Sequencing of this TCR beta chain was carried out in a study of blood T cell repertoires in COVID-19. On the study more broadly: Samples came from the United States, Italy and Spain, spanning acute and convalescent COVID-19. From T cells, B-cell-depleted T cells, or PBMCs came the material, which was cDNA or gDNA.

Germline CDR1 MDHEN, CDR2 SYDVKM. The CDR3 is made up of 12 amino acids. Deletions cut 7 bases from V and 3 bases from J, with 7 bases between. In the original analysis: Reference gene primer amplification gave estimated nucleated cell counts. Profiled with immunoSEQ multiplex PCR; TCRdb holds only in-frame clones, not every one. That table supplies the V and J calls and clone size; D and trimming were determined from the DNA. The table includes about 220,000 clones, about 84% detected once. Sequencing was done on a sample of peripheral blood. The chain joins TRBV28 to TRBJ1-5; no clear D. The sequence came from a human donor in a cohort sampled during active COVID-19. The CDR3 loop reads CASIAVNQPQHF. The CDR3, as DNA: TGTGCCAGCATTGCGGTCAATCAGCCCCAGCATTTT.